This T cell receptor (beta chain) is drawn from a study of blood T cell repertoires in COVID-19. About the research overall: Both acute and convalescent COVID-19 samples were obtained from the United States, Italy and Spain.

The CDR3 is 13 amino acids. Germline CDR1 reads SGHRS; CDR2 reads YFSETQ. The V and J ends lost 1 base and 4 bases respectively, with 8 bases between them. The table came from immunoSEQ multiplex PCR; TCRdb's copy has only in-frame clones and leaves some out. The sample lists roughly 250,000 clones, approximately 80% seen once, with approximately 10% in the top ten. The V gene is TRBV5-1, the J gene TRBJ1-2, with a weak D call TRBD1 (6 bases). The sample was peripheral blood. This TCR was sampled from a woman aged 80 or older with acute or convalescent COVID-19. The CDR3 bases are TGCGCCAGCAGCTTGTCGACAGGCTATGGCTACACCTTC. This translates into CASSLSTGYGYTF.